Below, one T cell receptor (beta chain) is given with its context. Its antigen is not known. A read error may account for a junction end that differs from germline. It was with 60 Vbeta and 13 Jbeta primers that the PCR ran. Sequencing was performed with immunoSEQ multiplex PCR; in TCRdb, only in-frame clones are kept and a portion is missing. This sample has about 120,000 clones, with approximately 72% found just once. The data were taken from a study of cytomegalovirus exposure and HLA in healthy donors. Regarding the study as a whole: TCR beta V segments were, for the most part, productive about 87% or about 30% of the time in an earlier analysis.

The CDR3 spans 14 residues. Germline CDR1 and CDR2: GTSNPN and SVGIG (reference sequence). The rearrangement links TRBV30 to TRBJ1-1; 7 nucleotides agree with TRBD1. Sample: PBMCs. The TCR sequence derives from a young man in good health and CMV-seronegative. CDR3 in DNA: TGTGCCTGGAGTGTAGGTCTAAAGGGGGCTGAAACTTTCTTT. Amino acid sequence: CAWSVGLKGAETFF.